This TCR beta chain emerged from a study of T cell responses to AZD1222 COVID-19 vaccine. General study points: Breadth and depth of Spike-specific TCRs rose after two AZD1222 doses. Donors skewed white British and female; clonal diversity was possibly underestimated. Researchers took repertoire samples only after the peak T cell response had come.

TCRdb's copy holds only in-frame clones and misses some; the assay was immunoSEQ multiplex PCR. The sample yields 150,000 to 200,000 clones, around 87% seen once. Germline loops: CDR1 SGHRS, CDR2 YFSETQ. J was trimmed by 0 bases and V by 0 bases; bases with no gene match: 2. This CDR3 spans 17 amino acids. With respect to this clone: Its target is not known.

The starting material was peripheral blood, obtained on day 0 of MenACWY control vaccination. The V call is TRBV5-1, the J call TRBJ1-6; 8 positions agree with TRBD1. The clonotype comes from an adult in good health. CDR3 coding DNA: TGCGCCAGCAGCTTGGGGGACAGGAGCTCCTATAATTCACCCCTCCACTTT. This encodes CASSLGDRSSYNSPLHF.